This T cell receptor beta chain was identified in a study of control samples from healthy donors and cancer patients. Using immunoSEQ multiplex PCR, the repertoire was profiled, and TCRdb retains in-frame clones only, with some absent. The table shows approximately 58,000 clones, with about 89% occurring only once. The V gene lost 2 bases and the J gene lost 4 bases, with 5 bases spanning the gap. CDR1 LGHDT and CDR2 YNNKEL come from the germline V gene (reference sequence). The length of the CDR3 is 12 residues. Sequenced material: PBMCs. The origin of this receptor is a woman aged 60 to 75 with lung cancer. V is TRBV3-1 (or the pseudogene TRBV3-2) and J is TRBJ1-1; D is uncertain. CDR3 region: CASSQRSTEAFF. Written as DNA, the CDR3 is TGTGCCAGCAGCCAAAGGTCCACTGAAGCTTTCTTT.